Below, 8 T cell receptor beta chains from the same sample are listed, as sequenced in a study of regulatory T cells in long-lasting Graves disease. Arm-PCR of CDR3 regions and iRepertoire HTBI primers were used to build TCR beta libraries. TCRdb re-called the multiplex PCR reads with MiXCR, one entry per CDR3 protein. This sample has around 480,000 distinct CDR3 sequences; roughly 17% occur once, and the top ten carry 9% to 15%. Described time point: newly diagnosed GD, antithyroid drugs for less than 3 months. RNA isolated from PBMCs was used to make the TCR library. This sample also appeared in a second study, on T cells in Graves' hyperthyroidism and ophthalmopathy.

The sample in question was peripheral blood mononuclear cells (PBMCs), obtained at new diagnosis, from a patient treated with antithyroid drugs. The receptor set was obtained from a man in his forties with Graves disease.

In regard to this clonotype: An end of the junction does not agree with germline; a read error may underlie this. The CDR3 nucleotides read TGCAGTGCTGACCCCCCGGTGAATACAAGAGAGGCCCAGTACTTC. Translating gives CSADPPVNTREAQYF. The chain employs TRBV20-1 and TRBJ2-5; D call uncertain. This CDR3 comprises 15 residues. CDR1 and CDR2 (germline): DFQATT, SNEGSKA (reference sequence).

Ten or more counts support this clonotype. V usage is TRBV12-3 or TRBV12-4 and J usage is TRBJ2-2; 7 bases agree with TRBD2. This CDR3 spans 15 amino acids. The junction had 4 bases not matched to a gene; V was cut back by 6 bases and J by 0 bases. CDR3: CASSSGLTNTGELFF. CDR3 nucleotide sequence: TGTGCCAGCAGCTCGGGACTAACGAACACCGGGGAGCTGTTTTTT.

V and J are TRBV19 and TRBJ2-2, with D hard to call. This CDR3 spans 13 amino acids. Trimming removed 4 bases from V and 4 bases from J, with 7 bases in between. Germline V gives CDR1 LNHDA, CDR2 SQIVND (reference sequence). This CDR3 is CASSTHSTGELFF. CDR3 sequence (DNA): TGTGCCAGTAGTACTCATAGCACCGGGGAGCTGTTTTTT.

This clonotype was counted a few times. V usage is TRBV6-1 and J usage is TRBJ2-4; TRBD1 matches 9 bases. CDR3 size: 20 residues. The V gene end was trimmed by 7 bases and the J gene end by 0 bases; junction bases not matched to a gene: 19. The germline CDR1 and CDR2 sequences are MNHNS and SASEGT. The DNA of the CDR3 is TGTGCCAGCACTTTTTCCCCCACAGGGGGCCCCCTACTAGCCAAAAACATTCAGTACTTC. Protein: CASTFSPTGGPLLAKNIQYF.

The V call is TRBV7-2, the J call TRBJ1-5; the D gene is possibly TRBD1 (6 bases). The germline V and J ends were trimmed by 5 bases and 3 bases, with 14 bases remaining between them. The germline CDR1 and CDR2 sequences are SGHTA and FQGNSA. The CDR3 has 15 residues. The CDR3 sequence: CASSERTAINQPQHF. In nucleotides, the CDR3 is TGTGCCAGCAGCGAAAGGACAGCTATCAATCAGCCCCAGCATTTT.

This clonotype was detected many times. The chain uses TRBV19 and TRBJ2-2; 8 bases are shared with TRBD1. Germline values: CDR1 LNHDA, CDR2 SQIVND (reference sequence). J gave up 0 bases and V 2 bases, and 2 bases lay outside the gene matches. This CDR3 is 16 amino acids long. The CDR3 protein is CASSISTGANTGELFF. The CDR3 coding sequence is TGTGCCAGTAGTATATCGACAGGGGCGAACACCGGGGAGCTGTTTTTT.

The chain couples TRBV19 to TRBJ2-7; TRBD1 matches 9 bases. Per germline, CDR1 LNHDA and CDR2 SQIVND (reference sequence). V was pared by 5 bases and J by 4 bases, with 9 bases of the junction left unmatched. This CDR3 is built from 15 residues. CDR3 in amino acids: CASSGLGQGKYEQYF. The DNA of the CDR3 is TGTGCCAGTAGTGGGCTGGGACAGGGTAAATACGAGCAGTACTTC.

The rearrangement joins TRBV20-1 to TRBJ1-1, with a weak D call TRBD1 (5 bases). The ends were cut back, 0 bases at V and 11 bases at J, with 19 bases in the middle. The germline V gene encodes CDR1 DFQATT and CDR2 SNEGSKA (reference sequence). The CDR3 has 14 amino acids. CDR3 sequence: CSARDRGGTPTAFF. In nucleotides, the CDR3 is TGCAGTGCTAGAGACCGGGGGGGGACCCCAACGGCTTTCTTT.